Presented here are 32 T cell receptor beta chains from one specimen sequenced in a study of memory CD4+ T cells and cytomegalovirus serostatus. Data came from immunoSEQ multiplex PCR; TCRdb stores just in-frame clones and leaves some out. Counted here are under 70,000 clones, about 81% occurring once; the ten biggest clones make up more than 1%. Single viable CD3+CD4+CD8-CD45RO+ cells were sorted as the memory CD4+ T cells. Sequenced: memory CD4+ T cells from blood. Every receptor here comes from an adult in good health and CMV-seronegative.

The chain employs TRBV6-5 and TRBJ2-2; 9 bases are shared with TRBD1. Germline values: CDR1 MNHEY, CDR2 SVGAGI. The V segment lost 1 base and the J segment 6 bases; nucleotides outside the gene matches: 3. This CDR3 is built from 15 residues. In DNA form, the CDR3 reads TGTGCCAGCAGTTACTACCGGACAGGGGCCGGGGAGCTGTTTTTT. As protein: CASSYYRTGAGELFF.

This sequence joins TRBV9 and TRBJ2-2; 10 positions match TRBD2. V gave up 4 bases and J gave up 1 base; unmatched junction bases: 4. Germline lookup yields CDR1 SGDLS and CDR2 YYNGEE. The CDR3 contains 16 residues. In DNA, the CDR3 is TGTGCCAGCAGCATTGTAGCGGGAGGGAACACCGGGGAGCTGTTTTTT. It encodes CASSIVAGGNTGELFF.

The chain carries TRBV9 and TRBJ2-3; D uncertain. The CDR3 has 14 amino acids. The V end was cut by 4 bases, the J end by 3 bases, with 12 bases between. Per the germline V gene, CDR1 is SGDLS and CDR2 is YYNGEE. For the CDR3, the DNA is TGTGCCAGCAGCACAAACCCTCGAACAGATACGCAGTATTTT. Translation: CASSTNPRTDTQYF.

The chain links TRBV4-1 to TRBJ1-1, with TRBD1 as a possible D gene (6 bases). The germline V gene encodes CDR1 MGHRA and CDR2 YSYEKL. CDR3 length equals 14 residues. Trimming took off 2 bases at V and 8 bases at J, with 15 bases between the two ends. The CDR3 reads CASSQNRMGHEAFF. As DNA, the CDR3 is TGCGCCAGCAGCCAAAACCGTATGGGACACGAAGCTTTCTTT.

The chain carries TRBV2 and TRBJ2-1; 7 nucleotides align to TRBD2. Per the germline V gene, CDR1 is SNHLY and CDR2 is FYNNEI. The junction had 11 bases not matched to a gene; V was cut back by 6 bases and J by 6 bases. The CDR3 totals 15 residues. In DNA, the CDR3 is TGTGCCAGCAGCGAACTGGGGAGGGCCGGCAATGAGCAGTTCTTC. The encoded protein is CASSELGRAGNEQFF.

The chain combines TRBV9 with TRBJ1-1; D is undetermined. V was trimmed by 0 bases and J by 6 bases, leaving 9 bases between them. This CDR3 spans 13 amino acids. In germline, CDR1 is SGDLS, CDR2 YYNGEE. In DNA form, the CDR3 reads TGTGCCAGCAGCGTAGAAGCTGGGGCTGAAGCTTTCTTT. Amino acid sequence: CASSVEAGAEAFF.

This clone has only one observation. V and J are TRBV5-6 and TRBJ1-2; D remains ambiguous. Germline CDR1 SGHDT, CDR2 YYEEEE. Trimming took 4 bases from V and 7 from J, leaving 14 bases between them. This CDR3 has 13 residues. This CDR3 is CASSISRLGGYTF. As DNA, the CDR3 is TGTGCCAGCAGCATATCGAGGCTTGGTGGCTACACCTTC. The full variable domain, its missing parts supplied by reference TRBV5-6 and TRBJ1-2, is DAGVTQSPTHLIKTRGQQVTLRCSPKSGHDTVSWYQQALGQGPQFIFQYYEEEERQRGNFPDRFSGHQFPNYSSELNVNALLLGDSALYLCASSISRLGGYTFGSGTRLTVV.

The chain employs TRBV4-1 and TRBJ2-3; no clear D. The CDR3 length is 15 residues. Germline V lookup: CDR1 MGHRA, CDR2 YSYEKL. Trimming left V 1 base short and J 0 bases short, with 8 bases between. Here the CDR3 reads CASSQGRSSTDTQYF. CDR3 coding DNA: TGCGCCAGCAGCCAAGGCAGGTCCAGCACAGATACGCAGTATTTT.

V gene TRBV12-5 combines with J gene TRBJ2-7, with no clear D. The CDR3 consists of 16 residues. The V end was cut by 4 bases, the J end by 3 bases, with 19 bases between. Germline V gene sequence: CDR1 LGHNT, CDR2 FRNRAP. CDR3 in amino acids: CASGYHRARFFYEQYF. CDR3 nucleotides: TGTGCTAGTGGTTACCATAGAGCGAGGTTTTTCTACGAGCAGTACTTC.

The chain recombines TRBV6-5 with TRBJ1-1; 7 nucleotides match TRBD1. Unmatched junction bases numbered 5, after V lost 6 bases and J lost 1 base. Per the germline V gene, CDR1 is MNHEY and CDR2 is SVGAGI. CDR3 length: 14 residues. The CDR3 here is CASSTGVTNTEAFF. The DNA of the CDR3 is TGTGCCAGCAGCACAGGGGTTACGAACACTGAAGCTTTCTTT.

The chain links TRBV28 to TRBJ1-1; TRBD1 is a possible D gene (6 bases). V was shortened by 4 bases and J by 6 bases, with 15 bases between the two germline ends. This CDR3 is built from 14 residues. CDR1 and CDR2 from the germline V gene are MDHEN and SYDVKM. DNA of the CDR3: TGTGCCAGCAGTTCCCACCTCCCAGGGGCTGAAGCTTTCTTT. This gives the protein CASSSHLPGAEAFF.

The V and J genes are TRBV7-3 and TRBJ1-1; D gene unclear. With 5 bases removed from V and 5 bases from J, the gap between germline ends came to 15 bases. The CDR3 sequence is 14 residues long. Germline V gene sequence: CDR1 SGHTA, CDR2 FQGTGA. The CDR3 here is CASSVQSGGTEAFF. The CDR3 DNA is TGTGCCAGCAGCGTCCAATCGGGTGGGACTGAAGCTTTCTTT.

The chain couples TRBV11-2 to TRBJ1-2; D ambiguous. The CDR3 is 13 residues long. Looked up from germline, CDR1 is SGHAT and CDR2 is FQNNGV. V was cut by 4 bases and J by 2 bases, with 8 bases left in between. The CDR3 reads CASSSTGNYGYTF. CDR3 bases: TGTGCCAGCAGCTCTACCGGGAACTATGGCTACACCTTC.

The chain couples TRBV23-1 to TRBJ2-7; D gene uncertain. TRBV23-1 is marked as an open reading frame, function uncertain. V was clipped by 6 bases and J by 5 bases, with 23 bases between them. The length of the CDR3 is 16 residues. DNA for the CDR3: TGCGCCAGCAGGGGATTTGGGCGTGAGTGCCCCGACGAGCAGTACTTC. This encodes CASRGFGRECPDEQYF.

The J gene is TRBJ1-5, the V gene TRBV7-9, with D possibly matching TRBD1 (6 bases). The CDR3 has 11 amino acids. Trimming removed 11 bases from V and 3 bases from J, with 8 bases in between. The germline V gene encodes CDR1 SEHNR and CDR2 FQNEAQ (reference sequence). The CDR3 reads CAAGANQPQHF. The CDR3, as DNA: TGTGCCGCGGGGGCCAATCAGCCCCAGCATTTT.

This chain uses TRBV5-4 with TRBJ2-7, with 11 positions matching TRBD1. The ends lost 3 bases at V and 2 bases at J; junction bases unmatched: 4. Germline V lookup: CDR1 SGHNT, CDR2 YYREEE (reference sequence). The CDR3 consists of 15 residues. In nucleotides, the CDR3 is TGTGCCAGCAGCTCACCGGGACAGGGGGCCTACGAGCAGTACTTC. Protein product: CASSSPGQGAYEQYF.

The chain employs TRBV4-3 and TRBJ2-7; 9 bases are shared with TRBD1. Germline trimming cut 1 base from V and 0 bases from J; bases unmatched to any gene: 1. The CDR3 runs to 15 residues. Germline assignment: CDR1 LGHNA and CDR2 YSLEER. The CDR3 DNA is TGCGCCAGCAGCCAAGGACAGGGGGACTCCTACGAGCAGTACTTC. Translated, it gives CASSQGQGDSYEQYF.

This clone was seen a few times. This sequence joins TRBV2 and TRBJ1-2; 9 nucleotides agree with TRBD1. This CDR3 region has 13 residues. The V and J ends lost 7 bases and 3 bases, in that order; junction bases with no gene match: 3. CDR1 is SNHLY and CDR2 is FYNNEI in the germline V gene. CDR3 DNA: TGTGCCAGCACCAGACAGGGGGACTATGGCTACACCTTC. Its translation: CASTRQGDYGYTF.

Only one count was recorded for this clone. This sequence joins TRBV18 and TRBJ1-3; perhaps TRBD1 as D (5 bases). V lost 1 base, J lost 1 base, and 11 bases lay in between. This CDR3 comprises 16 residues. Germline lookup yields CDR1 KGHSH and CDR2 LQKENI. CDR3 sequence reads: CASSPLGAESGNTIYF. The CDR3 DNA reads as TGTGCCAGCTCACCACTCGGGGCCGAGTCTGGAAACACCATATATTTT.

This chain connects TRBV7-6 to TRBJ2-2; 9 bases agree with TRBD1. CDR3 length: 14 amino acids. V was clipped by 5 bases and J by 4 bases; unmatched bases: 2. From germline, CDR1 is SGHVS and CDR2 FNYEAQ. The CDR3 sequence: CASSRDRATGELFF. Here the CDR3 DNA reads TGTGCCAGCAGCAGGGACAGGGCCACCGGGGAGCTGTTTTTT.

The CDR3 nucleotides are TGTGCCAGCAGCCTTGGGACCGCCTATGGCTACACCTTC. This translates into CASSLGTAYGYTF. The V gene is TRBV7-2, the J gene TRBJ1-2, with D tentatively TRBD1 (5 bases). CDR1 is SGHTA, CDR2 FQGNSA, per germline. The CDR3 spans 13 residues. Trimming pared 5 bases from V and 4 bases from J, leaving 11 bases between.

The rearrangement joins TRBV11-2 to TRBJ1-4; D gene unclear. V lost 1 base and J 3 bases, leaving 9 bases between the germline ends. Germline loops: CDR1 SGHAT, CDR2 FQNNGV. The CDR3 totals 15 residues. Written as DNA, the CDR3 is TGTGCCAGCAGCTTAGGGAGACGGGCTAATGAAAAACTGTTTTTT. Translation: CASSLGRRANEKLFF. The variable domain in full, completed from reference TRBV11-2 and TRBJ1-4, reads EAGVAQSPRYKIIEKRQSVAFWCNPISGHATLYWYQQILGQGPKLLIQFQNNGVVDDSQLPKDRFSAERLKGVDSTLKIQPAKLEDSAVYLCASSLGRRANEKLFFGSGTQLSVL.

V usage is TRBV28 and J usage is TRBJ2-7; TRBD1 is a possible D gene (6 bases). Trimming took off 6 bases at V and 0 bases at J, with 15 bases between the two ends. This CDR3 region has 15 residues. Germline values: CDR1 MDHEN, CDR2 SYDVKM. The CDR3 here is CASRLIRGSSYEQYF. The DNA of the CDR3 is TGTGCCAGCAGGCTTATTAGGGGGAGCTCCTACGAGCAGTACTTC.

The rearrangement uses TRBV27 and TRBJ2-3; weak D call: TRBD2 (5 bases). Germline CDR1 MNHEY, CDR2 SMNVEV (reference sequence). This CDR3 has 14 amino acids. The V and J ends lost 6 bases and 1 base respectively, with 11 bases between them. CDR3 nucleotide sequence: TGTGCCAGCAGAGACTACCAAGGCACAGATACGCAGTATTTT. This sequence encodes CASRDYQGTDTQYF.

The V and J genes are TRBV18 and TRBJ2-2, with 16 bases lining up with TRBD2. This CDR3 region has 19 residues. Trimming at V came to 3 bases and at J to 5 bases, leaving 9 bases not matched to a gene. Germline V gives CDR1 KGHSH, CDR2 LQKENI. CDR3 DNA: TGTGCCAGCTCACCGCCGGGACTAGCGGGAGGGCCTCGGACCGGGGAGCTGTTTTTT. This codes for CASSPPGLAGGPRTGELFF.

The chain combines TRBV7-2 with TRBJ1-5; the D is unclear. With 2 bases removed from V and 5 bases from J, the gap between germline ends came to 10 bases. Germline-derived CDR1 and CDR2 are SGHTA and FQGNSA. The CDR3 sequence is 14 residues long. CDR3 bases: TGTGCCAGCAGCTTAAGACACGGGGATCAGCCCCAGCATTTT. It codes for CASSLRHGDQPQHF.

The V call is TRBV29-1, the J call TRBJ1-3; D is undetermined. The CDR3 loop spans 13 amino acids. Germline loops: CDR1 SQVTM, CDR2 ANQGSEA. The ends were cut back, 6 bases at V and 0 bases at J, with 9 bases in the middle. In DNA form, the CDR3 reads TGCAGCGTGTGTGCCGACTCTGGAAACACCATATATTTT. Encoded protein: CSVCADSGNTIYF.

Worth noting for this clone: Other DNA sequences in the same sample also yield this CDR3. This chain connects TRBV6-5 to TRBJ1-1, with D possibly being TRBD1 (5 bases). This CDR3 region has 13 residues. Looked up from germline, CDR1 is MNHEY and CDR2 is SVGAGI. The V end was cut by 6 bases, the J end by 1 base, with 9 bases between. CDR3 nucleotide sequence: TGTGCCAGCAGCCGAACAGGGAACACTGAAGCTTTCTTT. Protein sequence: CASSRTGNTEAFF.

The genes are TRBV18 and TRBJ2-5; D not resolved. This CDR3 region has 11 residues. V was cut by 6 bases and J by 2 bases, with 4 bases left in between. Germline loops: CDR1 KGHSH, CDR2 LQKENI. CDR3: CASSQQETQYF. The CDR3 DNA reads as TGTGCCAGCTCCCAGCAAGAGACCCAGTACTTC.

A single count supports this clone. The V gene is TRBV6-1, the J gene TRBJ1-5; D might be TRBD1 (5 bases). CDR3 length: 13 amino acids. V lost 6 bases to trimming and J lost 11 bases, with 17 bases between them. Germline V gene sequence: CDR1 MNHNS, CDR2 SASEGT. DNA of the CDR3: TGTGCCAGCAGCCCTGCAGGGAGGGTGTCCCAGCATTTT. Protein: CASSPAGRVSQHF.

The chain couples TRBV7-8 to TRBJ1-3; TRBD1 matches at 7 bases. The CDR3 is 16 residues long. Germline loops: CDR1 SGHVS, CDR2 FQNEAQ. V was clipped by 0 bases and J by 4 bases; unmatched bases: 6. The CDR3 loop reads CASSLAVQGTGNTIYF. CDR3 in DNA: TGTGCCAGCAGCTTAGCGGTACAGGGGACGGGAAACACCATATATTTT.

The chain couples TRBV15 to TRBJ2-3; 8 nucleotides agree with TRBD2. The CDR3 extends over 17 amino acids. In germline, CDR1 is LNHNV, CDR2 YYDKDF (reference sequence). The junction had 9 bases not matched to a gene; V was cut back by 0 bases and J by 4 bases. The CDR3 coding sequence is TGTGCCACCAGCAGAGATTACACTAGCGGAAGGGCAGATACGCAGTATTTT. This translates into CATSRDYTSGRADTQYF.